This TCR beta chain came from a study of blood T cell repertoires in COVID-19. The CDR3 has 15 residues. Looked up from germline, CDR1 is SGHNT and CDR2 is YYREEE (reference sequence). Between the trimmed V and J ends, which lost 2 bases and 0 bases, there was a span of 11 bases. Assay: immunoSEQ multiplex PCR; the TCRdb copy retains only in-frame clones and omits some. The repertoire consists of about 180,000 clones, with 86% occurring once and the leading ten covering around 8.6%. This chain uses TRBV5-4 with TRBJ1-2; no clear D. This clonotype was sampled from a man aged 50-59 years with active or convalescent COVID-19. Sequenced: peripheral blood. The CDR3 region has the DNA TGTGCCAGCAGCTTCGGTCCGCTAGCTAACTATGGCTACACCTTC. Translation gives CASSFGPLANYGYTF.